The 27 T cell receptor beta chains in this list originate from one sample, sequenced in a study of blood T cells in healthy people across ages. With a J-beta primer mix and a sample-barcoded 5' primer, a second PCR ran 7 to 11 cycles. TCRdb reprocessed the 5' RACE reads with MiXCR, giving one entry per CDR3 protein. The profile shows under 2 million distinct CDR3 sequences, roughly a third of them singletons. Sequenced: blood. These TCRs come from a woman aged 25 to 39 in good health.

This clonotype has only a few counts. This chain links TRBV7-8 with TRBJ1-2, with D possibly being TRBD1 (5 bases). Germline assignment: CDR1 SGHVS and CDR2 FQNEAQ. Trimming took 5 bases from V and 8 from J, leaving 21 bases between them. CDR3 size: 15 residues. The CDR3 region is CASSPQSGESGGYTF. CDR3 nucleotides: TGTGCCAGCAGCCCCCAATCGGGGGAATCGGGAGGCTACACCTTC.

The sample holds a few counts of this clonotype. The chain links TRBV28 to TRBJ2-5; TRBD2 agrees at 7 bases. The DNA end is more similar to TRBJ2-7, so the J call may be wrong. Germline V gene lookup returns CDR1 MDHEN and CDR2 SYDVKM. This CDR3 spans 14 amino acids. The CDR3 coding sequence is TGTGCCAGCAGTTCAAGGACTAGTCCCCACGAGCAGTACTTC. As protein: CASSSRTSPHEQYF.

This clonotype was counted only a few times. This chain joins TRBV4-1 and TRBJ1-5; unclear D gene. V lost 3 bases, J lost 4 bases, and 7 bases lay in between. In germline, CDR1 is MGHRA, CDR2 YSYEKL. This CDR3 has 13 amino acids. In DNA, the CDR3 is TGCGCCAGCAGCCAGGTCGAGAATCAGCCCCAGCATTTT. It yields the protein CASSQVENQPQHF.

This clonotype was counted once. This sequence joins TRBV7-8 and TRBJ2-1; 8 bases are a match to TRBD2. CDR3 length: 17 amino acids. The trim removed 2 bases at V and 4 bases at J, leaving 10 bases unmatched. Germline values: CDR1 SGHVS, CDR2 FQNEAQ. CDR3 amino acids: CASSLKGGGSVYNEQFF. The CDR3 region has the DNA TGTGCCAGCAGCTTAAAGGGCGGGGGGTCGGTGTACAATGAGCAGTTCTTC. Full variable domain (outside the CDR3, taken from reference TRBV7-8 and TRBJ2-1): GAGVSQSPRYKVAKRGQDVALRCDPISGHVSLFWYQQALGQGPEFLTYFQNEAQLDKSGLPSDRFFAERPEGSVSTLKIQRTQQEDSAVYLCASSLKGGGSVYNEQFFGPGTRLTVL.

This chain joins TRBV7-2 and TRBJ2-1; D remains ambiguous. This CDR3 has 12 residues. V was cut by 5 bases and J by 10 bases, with 12 bases left in between. The germline CDR1 and CDR2 sequences are SGHTA and FQGNSA. CDR3 coding DNA: TGTGCCAGCAGCCCGGTCGGCCCCGAGCAGTTCTTC. It specifies CASSPVGPEQFF.

V gene TRBV4-1 combines with J gene TRBJ1-6; 11 nucleotides align to TRBD1. There are 16 residues in the CDR3. The germline V gene has CDR1 MGHRA and CDR2 YSYEKL. V trimming: 0 bases; J trimming: 9 bases; junction bases outside the gene matches: 4. The CDR3 coding sequence is TGCGCCAGCAGCCAAGATCAGGGGACAGGGGGTTCACCCCTCCACTTT. Amino acids: CASSQDQGTGGSPLHF.

Note on this clonotype: A read error may account for a junction end that differs from germline. The rearrangement joins TRBV20-1 to TRBJ2-3; D not certain. The V gene's germline CDR1 is DFQATT and CDR2 SNEGSKA (reference sequence). The CDR3 spans 16 residues. CDR3 amino acids: CSASLRPPTHTDTRYF. DNA of the CDR3: TGCAGTGCTAGTTTACGCCCACCGACACACACAGATACGCGGTATTTT.

This clonotype was seen more than once but under ten times. This sequence joins TRBV18 and TRBJ1-2; a possible D gene is TRBD1 (5 bases). Trimming removed 3 bases from V and 0 bases from J, with 8 bases in between. This CDR3 is built from 14 residues. Germline CDR1 is KGHSH and CDR2 is LQKENI. CDR3 region: CASSPGHSNYGYTF. CDR3 nucleotides: TGTGCCAGCTCACCCGGACATTCTAACTATGGCTACACCTTC.

This chain connects TRBV14 to TRBJ2-1; D possibly corresponds to TRBD2 (5 bases). Deletions cut 4 bases from V and 5 bases from J, with 9 bases between. Germline V lookup: CDR1 SGHDN, CDR2 FVKESK. The CDR3 is 13 amino acids. CDR3 region: CASSPYGDNEQFF. The CDR3 nucleotides read TGTGCCAGCAGCCCATACGGGGACAATGAGCAGTTCTTC.

This clonotype was found a few times. The chain recombines TRBV7-6 with TRBJ2-1; 7 bases are shared with TRBD2. V gave up 0 bases and J gave up 2 bases; unmatched junction bases: 7. CDR1 is SGHVS, CDR2 FNYEAQ, per germline. The CDR3 spans 17 residues. The CDR3 sequence: CASSLAWKGGTYNEQFF. Written as DNA, the CDR3 is TGTGCCAGCAGCTTAGCGTGGAAGGGAGGGACCTACAATGAGCAGTTCTTC.

This clonotype was recorded many times. V is TRBV12-3 or TRBV12-4 and J is TRBJ2-7; D is perhaps TRBD2 (6 bases). V dropped 6 bases and J dropped 4 bases, with 16 bases sitting between them. The CDR3 is 14 residues long. CDR3 in amino acids: CASSLGVGSYEQYF. The CDR3 DNA follows: TGTGCCAGCAGCCTTGGGGTCGGGAGTTACGAGCAGTACTTC.

The chain joins TRBV7-9 to TRBJ1-1; D is unclear. This CDR3 region has 11 residues. Trimming left V 2 bases short and J 6 bases short, with 4 bases between. From germline, CDR1 is SEHNR and CDR2 FQNEAQ (reference sequence). CDR3 protein: CASSLIAEAFF. The CDR3 nucleotides read TGTGCCAGCAGCTTAATCGCTGAAGCTTTCTTT.

This clonotype was recorded once. The CDR3 coding sequence is TGCAGTGCTAGCCAGGGGACTAGCGGGAGTGGGGACTACGAGCAGTACTTC. Translating it yields CSASQGTSGSGDYEQYF. The V and J genes are TRBV20-1 and TRBJ2-1, with TRBD2 matching over 14 bases. The end of the DNA fits TRBJ2-7 better, so the J call may be wrong. CDR3 length: 17 amino acids. Germline CDR1 is DFQATT and CDR2 is SNEGSKA (reference sequence).

This chain links TRBV4-2 with TRBJ2-1; D is ambiguous. In germline, CDR1 is LGHNA, CDR2 YNFKEQ. Trimming removed 5 bases at V and 8 bases at J, with 10 bases between. The CDR3 has 12 residues. The CDR3 sequence: CASSGRDYEQFF. The CDR3, as DNA: TGTGCCAGCAGCGGTAGGGATTATGAGCAGTTCTTC.

About this clonotype: The missing conserved phenylalanine or tryptophan at the end of this CDR3 makes a read error likely. The V and J genes are TRBV28 and TRBJ2-3; D is uncertain. The germline V and J ends were trimmed by 5 bases and 6 bases, with 9 bases remaining between them. Germline CDR1 reads MDHEN; CDR2 reads SYDVKM. There are 12 residues in the CDR3. The CDR3: CASSRARDTQYL. In DNA form, the CDR3 reads TGTGCCAGCAGTCGCGCCCGGGATACGCAGTATTTG.

The chain joins TRBV14 to TRBJ2-7; weak D call: TRBD1 (5 bases). The CDR3 loop spans 16 amino acids. Germline V lookup: CDR1 SGHDN, CDR2 FVKESK. Trimming cost V 3 bases and J 0 bases, with 15 bases left between them. CDR3 amino acids: CASSHGLGVSSYEQYF. In nucleotides, the CDR3 is TGTGCCAGCAGCCATGGGTTAGGGGTGAGCTCCTACGAGCAGTACTTC.

The chain carries TRBV20-1 and TRBJ1-2, with D possibly being TRBD1 (5 bases). Germline V gene sequence: CDR1 DFQATT, CDR2 SNEGSKA (reference sequence). CDR3 length: 15 amino acids. Between the trimmed V and J ends, which lost 1 base and 4 bases, there was a span of 16 bases. The CDR3 sequence: CSARALRGSAYGYTF. The CDR3 region has the DNA TGCAGTGCTAGAGCCCTTCGGGGGTCCGCCTATGGCTACACCTTC.

This chain uses TRBV6-2 or TRBV6-3 with TRBJ1-5, with 10 bases fitting TRBD1. There are 14 residues in the CDR3. With V trimmed by 5 bases and J by 6 bases, 4 bases remained unmatched. CDR1 and CDR2 (germline): MNHEY, SVGEGT. The CDR3 DNA reads as TGTGCCAGCAGTCGGGACAGGGGATGTCAGCCCCAGCATTTT. Translation: CASSRDRGCQPQHF.

This clonotype was observed a few times. The chain links TRBV13 to TRBJ2-7; no definite D call. V lost 8 bases and J lost 3, with 14 bases in between. This CDR3 has 13 residues. Looked up from germline, CDR1 is PRHDT and CDR2 is FYEKMQ (reference sequence). CDR3 in DNA: TGTGCCAGCGGACGGAGTTCCCACTACGAGCAGTACTTC. It translates to CASGRSSHYEQYF.

This chain joins TRBV28 and TRBJ2-1; 11 positions agree with TRBD2. The CDR3 is 15 residues long. Germline CDR1 reads MDHEN; CDR2 reads SYDVKM. Trimming removed 6 bases from V and 9 bases from J; junction bases left unmatched: 10. The CDR3 sequence: CASRSTSGSRVEQFF. In DNA form, the CDR3 reads TGTGCCAGCAGATCCACTAGCGGGAGCAGGGTTGAGCAGTTCTTC.

This clonotype was detected only a few times. In DNA, the CDR3 is TGCAGTGCTAGAGTTACGACAGGTTACTCCTACAATGAGCAGTTCTTC. Translation: CSARVTTGYSYNEQFF. This chain uses TRBV20-1 with TRBJ2-1; possibly TRBD1 for D (6 bases). Trimming stripped 1 base from V and 0 bases from J, with 13 bases between. Germline V lookup: CDR1 DFQATT, CDR2 SNEGSKA (reference sequence). The CDR3 is 16 amino acids.

The chain employs TRBV20-1 and TRBJ2-3; the D is unclear. The CDR3 runs 13 residues. Germline V gene sequence: CDR1 DFQATT, CDR2 SNEGSKA (reference sequence). V shed 0 bases and J shed 5 bases, with 9 bases lying between them. CDR3 region: CSARDPLLDTQYF. The DNA of the CDR3 is TGCAGTGCTAGAGATCCCCTCCTAGATACGCAGTATTTT.

This rearrangement joins TRBV6-5 to TRBJ1-3; tentatively, D is TRBD1 (6 bases). CDR1 MNHEY and CDR2 SVGAGI come from the germline V gene. This CDR3 has 14 amino acids. V lost 6 bases and J lost 0, with 9 bases in between. CDR3 residues: CASRPRGSGNTIYF. For the CDR3, the DNA is TGTGCCAGCAGACCCAGGGGCTCTGGAAACACCATATATTTT.

On this clonotype itself: A much larger clone lies a single base off, so this may be a read error. The chain joins TRBV11-2 to TRBJ2-6; TRBD1 is a possible D gene (5 bases). Looked up from germline, CDR1 is SGHAT and CDR2 is FQNNGV. The CDR3 is 18 residues long. DNA of the CDR3: TGTACCAGCAGCCCGCTGGGGCTTGTTCACTCTGGGGCCAACGTCCTGACTTTC. Amino acid sequence: CTSSPLGLVHSGANVLTF. Supplemented by reference TRBV11-2 and TRBJ2-6, the full variable domain reads EAGVAQSPRYKIIEKRQSVAFWCNPISGHATLYWYQQILGQGPKLLIQFQNNGVVDDSQLPKDRFSAERLKGVDSTLKIQPAKLEDSAVYLCTSSPLGLVHSGANVLTFGAGSRLTVL.

A few counts support this clonotype. The genes are TRBV27 and TRBJ1-5; D is unclear. Germline V gene sequence: CDR1 MNHEY, CDR2 SMNVEV (reference sequence). CDR3 size: 15 residues. Trimming removed 0 bases from V and 7 bases from J, with 13 bases in between. For the CDR3, the DNA is TGTGCCAGCAGTTTATCGGGTCAGGTGGGGCAGCCCCAGCATTTT. This codes for CASSLSGQVGQPQHF.

This clonotype was seen many times. The V and J genes are TRBV29-1 and TRBJ2-3; 8 nucleotides line up with TRBD1. The CDR3 covers 15 residues. Trimming at V came to 3 bases and at J to 1 base, leaving 6 bases not matched to a gene. CDR1 SQVTM and CDR2 ANQGSEA come from the germline V gene. CDR3 residues: CSVDSPGGRTDTQYF. The CDR3 DNA is TGCAGCGTTGATTCTCCAGGGGGCCGCACAGATACGCAGTATTTT.

This clonotype came up a few times. The chain has TRBV20-1 and TRBJ2-3; D ambiguous. V lost 0 bases to trimming and J lost 3 bases, with 16 bases between them. CDR1 and CDR2 (germline): DFQATT, SNEGSKA (reference sequence). The CDR3 length is 16 residues. Here the CDR3 DNA reads TGCAGTGCTAGAGATCTCCAGTCATATTCTACAGATACGCAGTATTTT. Protein product: CSARDLQSYSTDTQYF.